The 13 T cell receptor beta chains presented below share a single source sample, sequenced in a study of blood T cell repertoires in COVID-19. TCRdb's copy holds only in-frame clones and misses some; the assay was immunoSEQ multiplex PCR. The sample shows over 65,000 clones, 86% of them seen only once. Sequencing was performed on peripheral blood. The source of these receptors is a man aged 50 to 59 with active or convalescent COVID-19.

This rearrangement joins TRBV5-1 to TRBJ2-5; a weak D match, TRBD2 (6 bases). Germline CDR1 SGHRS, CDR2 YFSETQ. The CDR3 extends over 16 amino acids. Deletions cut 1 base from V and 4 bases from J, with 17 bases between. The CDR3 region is CASSLQRPGVPETQYF. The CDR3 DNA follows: TGCGCCAGCAGCTTGCAGAGACCGGGAGTCCCAGAGACCCAGTACTTC.

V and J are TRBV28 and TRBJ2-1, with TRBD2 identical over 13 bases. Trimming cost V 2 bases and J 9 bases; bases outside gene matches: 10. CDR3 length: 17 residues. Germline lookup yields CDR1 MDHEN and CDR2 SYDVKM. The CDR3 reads CASSLARTSGRLGEQFF. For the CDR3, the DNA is TGTGCCAGCAGTTTAGCCCGGACTAGCGGGAGATTGGGTGAGCAGTTCTTC. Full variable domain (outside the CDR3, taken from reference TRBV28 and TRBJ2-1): DVKVTQSSRYLVKRTGEKVFLECVQDMDHENMFWYRQDPGLGLRLIYFSYDVKMKEKGDIPEGYSVSREKKERFSLILESASTNQTSMYLCASSLARTSGRLGEQFFGPGTRLTVL.

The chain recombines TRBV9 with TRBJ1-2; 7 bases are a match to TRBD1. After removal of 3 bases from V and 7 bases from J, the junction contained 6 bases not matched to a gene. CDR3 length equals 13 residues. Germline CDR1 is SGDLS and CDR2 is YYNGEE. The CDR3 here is CASSDLTGFGYTF. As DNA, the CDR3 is TGTGCCAGCAGCGATTTGACAGGGTTTGGCTACACCTTC.

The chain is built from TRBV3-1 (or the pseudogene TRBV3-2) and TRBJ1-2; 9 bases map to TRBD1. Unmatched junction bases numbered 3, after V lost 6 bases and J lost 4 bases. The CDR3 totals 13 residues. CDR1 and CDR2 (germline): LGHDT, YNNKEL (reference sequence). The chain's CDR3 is CASSKDRGYGYTF. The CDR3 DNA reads TGTGCCAGCAGTAAGGACAGGGGCTATGGCTACACCTTC.

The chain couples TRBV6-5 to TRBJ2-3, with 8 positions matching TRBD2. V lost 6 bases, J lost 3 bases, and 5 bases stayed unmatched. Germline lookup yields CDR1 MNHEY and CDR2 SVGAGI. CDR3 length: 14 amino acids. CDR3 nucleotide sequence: TGTGCCAGCAGGTTACTAGCGGCTACAGATACGCAGTATTTT. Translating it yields CASRLLAATDTQYF.

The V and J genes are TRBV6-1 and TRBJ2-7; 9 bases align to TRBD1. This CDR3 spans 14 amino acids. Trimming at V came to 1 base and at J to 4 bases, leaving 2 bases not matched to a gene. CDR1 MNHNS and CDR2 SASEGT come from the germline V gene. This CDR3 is CASSEGGTGYEQYF. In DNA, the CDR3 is TGTGCCAGCAGTGAAGGGGGGACAGGGTACGAGCAGTACTTC.

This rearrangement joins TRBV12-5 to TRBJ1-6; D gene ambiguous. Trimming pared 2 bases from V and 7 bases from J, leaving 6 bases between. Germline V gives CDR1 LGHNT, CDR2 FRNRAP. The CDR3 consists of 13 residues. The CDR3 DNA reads TGTGCTAGTGGTTTGACAGAAAATTCACCCCTCCACTTT. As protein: CASGLTENSPLHF.

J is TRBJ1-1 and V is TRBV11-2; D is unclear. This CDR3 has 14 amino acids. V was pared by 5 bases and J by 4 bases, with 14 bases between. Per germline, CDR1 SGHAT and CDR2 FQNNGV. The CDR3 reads CASSLNTAGTEAFF. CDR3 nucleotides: TGTGCCAGCAGCCTTAACACAGCCGGCACTGAAGCTTTCTTT.

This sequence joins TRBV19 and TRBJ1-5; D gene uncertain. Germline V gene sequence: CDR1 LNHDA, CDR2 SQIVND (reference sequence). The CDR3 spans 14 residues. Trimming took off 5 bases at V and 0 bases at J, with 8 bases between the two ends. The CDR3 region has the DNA TGTGCCAGTAGTCGCCAGGATAGCAATCAGCCCCAGCATTTT. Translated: CASSRQDSNQPQHF.

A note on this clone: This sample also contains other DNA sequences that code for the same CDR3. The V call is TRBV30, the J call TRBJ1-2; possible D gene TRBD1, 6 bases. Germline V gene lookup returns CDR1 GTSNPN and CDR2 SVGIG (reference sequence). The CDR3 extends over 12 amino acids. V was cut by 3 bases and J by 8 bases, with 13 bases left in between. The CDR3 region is CAWRAGVGGYTF. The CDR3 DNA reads TGTGCCTGGAGAGCAGGGGTTGGAGGCTACACCTTC. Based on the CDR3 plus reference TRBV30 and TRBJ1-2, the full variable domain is SQTIHQWPATLVQPVGSPLSLECTVEGTSNPNLYWYRQAAGRGLQLLFYSVGIGQISSEVPQNLSASRPQDRQFILSSKKLLLSDSGFYLCAWRAGVGGYTFGSGTRLTVV.

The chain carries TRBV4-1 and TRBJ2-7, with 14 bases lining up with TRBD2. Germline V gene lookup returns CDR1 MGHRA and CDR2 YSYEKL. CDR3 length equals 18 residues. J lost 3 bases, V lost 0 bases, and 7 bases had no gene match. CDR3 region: CASSQETSGRAQVYEQYF. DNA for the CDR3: TGCGCCAGCAGCCAAGAGACTAGCGGGAGGGCCCAGGTCTACGAGCAGTACTTC.

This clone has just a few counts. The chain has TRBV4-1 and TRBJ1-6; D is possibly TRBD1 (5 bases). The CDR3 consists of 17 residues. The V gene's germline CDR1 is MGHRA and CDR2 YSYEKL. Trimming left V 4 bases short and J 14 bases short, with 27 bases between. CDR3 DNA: TGCGCCAGCAGCCCGAAGCTGAACCGGGACTCCCACCCCGCCCTCCACTTT. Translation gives CASSPKLNRDSHPALHF.

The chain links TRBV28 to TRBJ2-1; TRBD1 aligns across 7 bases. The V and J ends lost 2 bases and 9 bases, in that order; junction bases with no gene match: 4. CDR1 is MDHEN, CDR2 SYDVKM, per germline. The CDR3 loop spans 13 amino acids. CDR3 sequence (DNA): TGTGCCAGCAGTTTACGTCAGGGGGTTGAGCAGTTCTTC. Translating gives CASSLRQGVEQFF.